The 12 T cell receptor beta chains given below trace back to one sample, sequenced in a study of shared clonotypes between healthy human individuals. Sequenced by immunoSEQ multiplex PCR; TCRdb stores in-frame clones only, minus some. The sample carries around 2.3 million clones, approximately 96% recorded once. Sequencing used naive CD4+ T cells sorted from blood. The subset denotes: CD45RA+ positively selected. All receptors derive from a man in his late teens or twenties in good health.

The chain employs TRBV4-1 and TRBJ2-5, with D possibly being TRBD2 (5 bases). Germline CDR1 MGHRA, CDR2 YSYEKL. The CDR3 is 14 residues long. The V end was cut by 3 bases, the J end by 4 bases, with 12 bases between. The CDR3 coding sequence is TGCGCCAGCAGCCAGGGCCTACGGGGAGAGACCCAGTACTTC. It yields the protein CASSQGLRGETQYF.

This chain connects TRBV18 to TRBJ2-7; possibly TRBD1 for D (6 bases). The CDR3 loop spans 14 amino acids. V lost 3 bases, J lost 3 bases, and 12 bases lay in between. Germline V lookup: CDR1 KGHSH, CDR2 LQKENI. The CDR3 loop reads CASSPQQGIYEQYF. In DNA form, the CDR3 reads TGTGCCAGCTCACCTCAACAGGGTATCTACGAGCAGTACTTC.

V is TRBV7-2 and J is TRBJ2-7; possibly TRBD1 for D (6 bases). The germline V gene encodes CDR1 SGHTA and CDR2 FQGNSA. Trimming took 2 bases from V and 3 from J, leaving 11 bases between them. This CDR3 contains 14 residues. DNA for the CDR3: TGTGCCAGCAGCTTAATTAGCAGGGGCTACGAGCAGTACTTC. This gives the protein CASSLISRGYEQYF.

Points on this clone: The junction does not match germline at one end; this may be a read error. This chain connects TRBV9 to TRBJ2-7; 10 bases agree with TRBD2. Per germline, CDR1 SGDLS and CDR2 YYNGEE. The CDR3 length is 13 residues. CDR3 DNA sequence: TGTGCCAGCAGCCCCTGGACTAGCGGAGACACCTATTTC. Translation: CASSPWTSGDTYF.

This clone was seen just once. The chain joins TRBV30 to TRBJ2-3, with D uncertain. CDR3 length: 14 residues. Germline V CDR1 and CDR2: GTSNPN, SVGIG (reference sequence). V dropped 1 base and J dropped 0 bases, with 8 bases sitting between them. Here the CDR3 DNA reads TGTGCCTGGAGTGACTTCTCTAGCACAGATACGCAGTATTTT. Translated, it gives CAWSDFSSTDTQYF.

The chain recombines TRBV7-2 with TRBJ2-1; D gene unclear. The CDR3 is 13 residues long. The germline V and J ends were trimmed by 3 bases and 2 bases, with 5 bases remaining between them. The germline CDR1 and CDR2 sequences are SGHTA and FQGNSA. CDR3 DNA sequence: TGTGCCAGCAGCTTCCTAGCCTACAATGAGCAGTTCTTC. It encodes CASSFLAYNEQFF. Using reference TRBV7-2 and TRBJ2-1 for the parts outside the CDR3, the full variable domain is GAGVSQSPSNKVTEKGKDVELRCDPISGHTALYWYRQSLGQGLEFLIYFQGNSAPDKSGLPSDRFSAERTGGSVSTLTIQRTQQEDSAVYLCASSFLAYNEQFFGPGTRLTVL.

Only one count was recorded for this clone. V usage is TRBV30 and J usage is TRBJ1-1; D is ambiguous. Germline V lookup: CDR1 GTSNPN, CDR2 SVGIG (reference sequence). This CDR3 is 11 amino acids long. Trimming left V 0 bases short and J 6 bases short, with 5 bases between. The CDR3 nucleotides are TGTGCCTGGAGTGTACAACCTGAAGCTTTCTTT. Its translation: CAWSVQPEAFF.

The chain combines TRBV7-9 with TRBJ2-3, with 10 positions matching TRBD2. Germline values: CDR1 SEHNR, CDR2 FQNEAQ (reference sequence). The CDR3 is 16 residues long. J lost 2 bases, V lost 3 bases, and 5 bases had no gene match. The chain's CDR3 is CASSFTSGNDTDTQYF. The CDR3, as DNA: TGTGCCAGCAGCTTTACTAGCGGGAATGACACAGATACGCAGTATTTT.

The chain employs TRBV30 and TRBJ1-1; D perhaps matches TRBD1 (6 bases). V was shortened by 0 bases and J by 5 bases, with 13 bases between the two germline ends. There are 14 residues in the CDR3. Germline values: CDR1 GTSNPN, CDR2 SVGIG (reference sequence). The CDR3 here is CAWSVRGGRTEAFF. The CDR3 DNA sequence: TGTGCCTGGAGTGTAAGGGGGGGTCGGACTGAAGCTTTCTTT.

As for this clone: The identical CDR3 is also encoded by other nucleotide sequences in the sample. This sequence joins TRBV18 and TRBJ2-2, with TRBD2 as a possible D gene (5 bases). V was trimmed by 1 base and J by 5 bases, leaving 8 bases between them. CDR3 length: 14 amino acids. Germline V gene lookup returns CDR1 KGHSH and CDR2 LQKENI. DNA of the CDR3: TGTGCCAGCTCACCACTAGAGGGAACCGGGGAGCTGTTTTTT. Its translation is CASSPLEGTGELFF.

This clone was seen more than once but under ten times. This rearrangement joins TRBV30 to TRBJ1-3; no firm D call. Looked up from germline, CDR1 is GTSNPN and CDR2 is SVGIG (reference sequence). The CDR3 contains 12 residues. Trimming stripped 4 bases from V and 4 bases from J, with 8 bases between. The CDR3 DNA reads TGTGCCTGGAATGCAGGCGGAAACACCATATATTTT. As protein: CAWNAGGNTIYF.

V gene TRBV4-1 combines with J gene TRBJ1-1; 8 bases fit TRBD1. After removal of 0 bases from V and 6 bases from J, the junction contained 6 bases not matched to a gene. The germline gives CDR1 MGHRA, CDR2 YSYEKL. The CDR3 contains 15 residues. The CDR3 protein is CASSQDSRGRSEAFF. CDR3 DNA sequence: TGCGCCAGCAGCCAAGATAGCAGGGGGCGATCTGAAGCTTTCTTT.